This TCR beta chain appears in the sequencing data of a study of blood T cell repertoires in COVID-19. Overall study context: COVID-19 samples from acute and convalescent phases originated in the United States, Italy and Spain. From T cells, B-cell-depleted T cells, or PBMCs came the material, which was cDNA or gDNA.

In the original workflow: Amplification from reference gene primers served as the basis for estimated nucleated cell counts. Profiled with immunoSEQ multiplex PCR; TCRdb holds only in-frame clones, not every one. Clone size and V and J calls were adopted from that table, with D and trimming inferred from the DNA. The profile covers 20,000 to 25,000 clones, with 83% appearing a single time and 48% taken by the ten largest. In germline, CDR1 is SGHDT, CDR2 YYEEEE. V lost 2 bases and J 7 bases, leaving 18 bases between the germline ends. The CDR3 consists of 15 residues. The chain has TRBV5-6 and TRBJ1-2; possible D gene TRBD1, 6 bases. Sequencing was performed on peripheral blood. This clonotype was obtained from a man aged 70-80 years with acute or convalescent COVID-19. CDR3 sequence: CASSFVLEDRSGYTF. The CDR3, as DNA: TGTGCCAGCAGCTTCGTTTTAGAGGACAGAAGTGGCTACACCTTC.